The 17 T cell receptor beta chains reported below all come from one sample, sequenced in a study of shared clonotypes between healthy human individuals. TCRdb keeps only in-frame clones here, not all; method: immunoSEQ multiplex PCR. The data show roughly 1,600,000 clones, approximately 98.5% seen once. Sequenced: naive CD4+ T cells sorted from blood. Stated subset: CD45RA+ positively selected. The receptors here all came from a young man in good health.

This chain joins TRBV11-2 and TRBJ1-2; D is possibly TRBD1 (5 bases). The germline gives CDR1 SGHAT, CDR2 FQNNGV. V was pared by 2 bases and J by 4 bases, with 8 bases between. This CDR3 spans 13 amino acids. CDR3 amino acids: CASSLQGLYGYTF. The DNA of the CDR3 is TGTGCCAGCAGCTTACAGGGTCTCTATGGCTACACCTTC.

A single count supports this clone. V gene TRBV9 combines with J gene TRBJ2-7; 12 positions agree with TRBD2. CDR3 length: 14 amino acids. Germline V gene data show CDR1 as SGDLS and CDR2 as YYNGEE. Trimming took 4 bases from V and 7 from J; bases not matched to a gene: 6. This CDR3 is CASSPSGRAGEQYF. CDR3 in DNA: TGTGCCAGCAGCCCTAGCGGGAGGGCGGGGGAGCAGTACTTC.

This rearrangement joins TRBV27 to TRBJ2-7; 10 nucleotides match TRBD2. V shed 2 bases and J 0 bases; nucleotides not matched to a gene: 1. Germline V gene lookup returns CDR1 MNHEY and CDR2 SMNVEV (reference sequence). The CDR3 totals 15 residues. CDR3 region: CASSLLAGDSYEQYF. DNA of the CDR3: TGTGCCAGCAGTTTACTAGCGGGGGACTCCTACGAGCAGTACTTC.

This rearrangement joins TRBV6-5 to TRBJ1-2; D uncertain. Deletions cut 2 bases from V and 8 bases from J, with 15 bases between. The germline V gene has CDR1 MNHEY and CDR2 SVGAGI. There are 14 residues in the CDR3. The CDR3 sequence is CASSYQSWTEGYTF. CDR3 bases: TGTGCCAGCAGTTACCAGAGTTGGACGGAAGGCTACACCTTC.

Here the CDR3 reads CASSSTGTGIYEQYF. CDR3 DNA: TGTGCCAGCAGTTCTACCGGGACAGGGATCTACGAGCAGTACTTC. The chain is built from TRBV28 and TRBJ2-7, with 9 bases identical to TRBD1. After removal of 4 bases from V and 3 bases from J, the junction contained 7 bases not matched to a gene. From germline, CDR1 is MDHEN and CDR2 SYDVKM. The CDR3 has 15 residues.

V is TRBV6-5 and J is TRBJ2-3, with TRBD1 identical over 7 bases. Trimming took 0 bases from V and 2 from J; bases not matched to a gene: 5. This CDR3 region has 16 residues. The germline gives CDR1 MNHEY, CDR2 SVGAGI. The CDR3 coding sequence is TGTGCCAGCAGTTACTCGTCGGGACAGTCCACAGATACGCAGTATTTT. Amino acid sequence: CASSYSSGQSTDTQYF.

The rearrangement uses TRBV30 and TRBJ1-3, with 7 bases lining up with TRBD1. V lost 1 base, J lost 0 bases, and 3 bases stayed unmatched. The CDR3 sequence is 15 residues long. From germline, CDR1 is GTSNPN and CDR2 SVGIG (reference sequence). CDR3 in DNA: TGTGCCTGGAGTGACGGGACAGTCTCTGGAAACACCATATATTTT. It translates to CAWSDGTVSGNTIYF.

The rearrangement uses TRBV6-4 and TRBJ2-2; 11 positions agree with TRBD2. V gave up 4 bases and J gave up 7 bases; unmatched junction bases: 11. This CDR3 has 17 residues. Germline values: CDR1 MRHNA, CDR2 SNTAGT. CDR3 in DNA: TGTGCCAGCAGTGCCGCTAGCGGGAGGCCGAGCGGCGGGGAGCTGTTTTTT. It yields the protein CASSAASGRPSGGELFF.

V is TRBV5-8 and J is TRBJ1-4; D possibly corresponds to TRBD1 (5 bases). From germline, CDR1 is SGHTS and CDR2 YDEGEE. The CDR3 contains 15 residues. The germline V and J ends were trimmed by 9 bases and 4 bases, with 19 bases remaining between them. CDR3 sequence: CATEGTRRINEKLFF. CDR3 sequence (DNA): TGTGCCACCGAGGGGACCCGGCGGATTAATGAAAAACTGTTTTTT.

The chain links TRBV6-6 to TRBJ2-3; D call uncertain. Trimming stripped 8 bases from V and 3 bases from J, with 18 bases between. The length of the CDR3 is 15 residues. Germline values: CDR1 MNHNY, CDR2 SVGAGI (reference sequence). CDR3 protein: CASSRPSTGTDTQYF. The CDR3 coding sequence is TGTGCCAGCTCCCGGCCTTCTACGGGTACAGATACGCAGTATTTT.

The chain couples TRBV28 to TRBJ2-3; TRBD2 is a possible D gene (5 bases). The CDR3 sequence is 15 residues long. The ends were cut back, 6 bases at V and 8 bases at J, with 21 bases in the middle. CDR1 and CDR2 from the germline V gene are MDHEN and SYDVKM. CDR3 coding DNA: TGTGCCAGCAGAACAGCGGATTCAGCACAAAGTACGCAGTATTTT. This translates into CASRTADSAQSTQYF.

The rearrangement joins TRBV19 to TRBJ2-5; 11 nucleotides align to TRBD2. The CDR3 runs 16 residues. With 5 bases clipped from V and 1 base from J, the junction kept 6 bases outside the gene matches. Germline CDR1 and CDR2: LNHDA and SQIVND (reference sequence). In nucleotides, the CDR3 is TGTGCCAGTAGTCCCCTAACTAGCGGGGGCCAAGAGACCCAGTACTTC. It encodes CASSPLTSGGQETQYF.

Comment on this clone: Other DNA sequences in this specimen translate into the identical CDR3. The chain has TRBV19 and TRBJ2-3; D gene uncertain. CDR1 is LNHDA and CDR2 is SQIVND in the germline V gene (reference sequence). This CDR3 is 12 amino acids long. V was shortened by 3 bases and J by 3 bases, with 4 bases between the two germline ends. This CDR3 reads CASSIGTDTQYF. The CDR3 coding sequence is TGTGCCAGTAGTATCGGAACAGATACGCAGTATTTT.

The chain combines TRBV5-4 with TRBJ2-1; 11 bases line up with TRBD2. CDR1 and CDR2 (germline): SGHNT, YYREEE (reference sequence). The CDR3 is 17 residues long. The V gene end was trimmed by 0 bases and the J gene end by 3 bases; junction bases not matched to a gene: 5. The DNA of the CDR3 is TGTGCCAGCAGCTTGGCGGGACTAGCGGATCTCTACAATGAGCAGTTCTTC. This encodes CASSLAGLADLYNEQFF.

The chain carries TRBV19 and TRBJ1-1; no clear D. This CDR3 contains 15 residues. Germline CDR1 reads LNHDA; CDR2 reads SQIVND (reference sequence). V shed 2 bases and J shed 0 bases, with 10 bases lying between them. CDR3 sequence (DNA): TGTGCCAGTAGTATAATGGGCGGGGTGAACACTGAAGCTTTCTTT. Translating gives CASSIMGGVNTEAFF.

The CDR3 here is CASSFQDRLGEQYF. The CDR3 nucleotides are TGTGCCAGCAGTTTCCAGGATAGGCTCGGCGAGCAGTACTTC. The chain joins TRBV6-5 to TRBJ2-7; D gene ambiguous. V lost 4 bases, J lost 6 bases, and 16 bases lay in between. Germline values: CDR1 MNHEY, CDR2 SVGAGI. This CDR3 contains 14 residues.

The genes are TRBV19 and TRBJ2-7; tentative D call: TRBD2 (6 bases). The CDR3 has 15 residues. Per the germline V gene, CDR1 is LNHDA and CDR2 is SQIVND (reference sequence). The ends were cut back, 5 bases at V and 3 bases at J, with 17 bases in the middle. The CDR3 DNA follows: TGTGCCAGTAGTTACCGTGTCGGGGGTGGCTACGAGCAGTACTTC. Protein product: CASSYRVGGGYEQYF.